The 7 T cell receptor beta chains below were found in one sample sequenced in a study of T-cell reconstitution after alpha-beta-depleted transplantation in children. Unique molecular identifiers were built into the TCRbeta library. TCRdb analysed the PCR reads with MiXCR anew, one entry per CDR3 protein. This sample has around 480,000 distinct CDR3 sequences, with 30% to 35% found just once. This sample comprised PBMCs from the stem cell graft donor, obtained from the stem cell graft. The receptors originated from a human donor who donated a stem cell graft to a child with aplastic anemia.

The V and J genes are TRBV4-1 and TRBJ2-3; the D is unclear. Germline assignment: CDR1 MGHRA and CDR2 YSYEKL. Trimming removed 0 bases at V and 4 bases at J, with 20 bases between. The length of the CDR3 is 18 residues. CDR3 coding DNA: TGCGCCAGCAGCCAAGATCCTCCAGTTATCTGGCAGGCAGATACGCAGTATTTT. This translates into CASSQDPPVIWQADTQYF.

This clonotype was seen only a few times. V and J are TRBV10-3 and TRBJ2-5, with D possibly being TRBD2 (6 bases). Germline V gene lookup returns CDR1 ENHRY and CDR2 SYGVKD. V lost 5 bases and J 2 bases, leaving 9 bases between the germline ends. The length of the CDR3 is 13 residues. The CDR3 loop is CAISTSSQETQYF. The CDR3, as DNA: TGTGCCATCAGTACTAGCAGTCAAGAGACCCAGTACTTC.

The CDR3 DNA reads as TGCAGTGCTAGAGCTGGTCGACAGGCTCACTATGGCTACACCTTC. Residues: CSARAGRQAHYGYTF. The chain has TRBV20-1 and TRBJ1-2; possible D gene TRBD1, 6 bases. Germline CDR1 and CDR2: DFQATT and SNEGSKA (reference sequence). Deletions cut 1 base from V and 3 bases from J, with 15 bases between. The CDR3 runs to 15 residues.

The chain is built from TRBV4-3 and TRBJ1-4; D unclear. This CDR3 is built from 14 residues. Germline CDR1 is LGHNA and CDR2 is YSLEER. The V gene lost 2 bases and the J gene lost 8 bases, with 12 bases spanning the gap. CDR3 amino acids: CASSQSTTTEKLFF. The CDR3 bases are TGCGCCAGCAGCCAATCCACGACGACAGAAAAACTGTTTTTT.

The gene calls are TRBV18 and TRBJ2-1; D ambiguous. The CDR3 has 17 residues. The germline V gene encodes CDR1 KGHSH and CDR2 LQKENI. Trimming removed 1 base at V and 3 bases at J, with 16 bases between. The CDR3 spells CASSPRMTSRDYNEQFF. The CDR3 coding sequence is TGTGCCAGCTCACCACGAATGACCTCTCGAGACTACAATGAGCAGTTCTTC.

This chain uses TRBV9 with TRBJ1-1; D possibly corresponds to TRBD1 (5 bases). Trimming took off 4 bases at V and 1 base at J, with 14 bases between the two ends. The V gene's germline CDR1 is SGDLS and CDR2 YYNGEE. CDR3 length: 15 residues. CDR3 sequence reads: CASSPTTTANTEAFF. CDR3 sequence (DNA): TGTGCCAGCAGCCCCACGACGACAGCGAACACTGAAGCTTTCTTT.

The rearrangement uses TRBV4-3 and TRBJ1-5; TRBD1 matches at 9 bases. V lost 4 bases to trimming and J lost 2 bases; unmatched junction nucleotides: 3. The CDR3 spans 15 residues. Germline lookup yields CDR1 LGHNA and CDR2 YSLEER. The CDR3 DNA follows: TGCGCCAGCAGCCGTCGGACAGGGGGCAATCAGCCCCAGCATTTT. Amino acids: CASSRRTGGNQPQHF.